The next 27 T cell receptor beta chains were all read from a single sample in a study of blood T cell repertoires in COVID-19. TCRdb's table, derived via immunoSEQ multiplex PCR, lists solely in-frame clones and lacks some. The sample comprises 100,000 to 150,000 clones, roughly 69% of which are singletons, and about 2.2% rests with the top ten. Sequencing input: peripheral blood. Every receptor here comes from a woman between 70 and 85 years old with acute or convalescent COVID-19.

Comment on this clone: One junction end disagrees with the germline gene, perhaps due to a read error. The J gene is TRBJ1-1, the V gene TRBV7-9; D gene uncertain. Germline V gene sequence: CDR1 SEHNR, CDR2 FQNEAQ (reference sequence). This CDR3 has 13 amino acids. CDR3 in amino acids: CATSGGLNTEAFF. DNA for the CDR3: TGTGCCACCAGCGGAGGCCTGAACACTGAAGCTTTCTTT. The whole variable domain, filled in from reference TRBV7-9 and TRBJ1-1, reads DTGVSQNPRHKITKRGQNVTFRCDPISEHNRLYWYRQTLGQGPEFLTYFQNEAQLEKSRLLSDRFSAERPKGSFSTLEIQRTEQGDSAMYLCATSGGLNTEAFFGQGTRLTVV.

The chain combines TRBV29-1 with TRBJ2-1; 9 bases are a match to TRBD2. Germline CDR1 SQVTM, CDR2 ANQGSEA. V gave up 6 bases and J gave up 4 bases; unmatched junction bases: 7. This CDR3 has 14 residues. In DNA form, the CDR3 reads TGCAGCGTGGCCAGCGGGAGGTTGTACAATGAGCAGTTCTTC. Its translation is CSVASGRLYNEQFF.

The CDR3 protein is CAWRPTGSGRPFQYF. The CDR3 DNA sequence: TGTGCCTGGAGACCTACAGGTAGCGGGAGACCTTTTCAGTACTTC. The rearrangement links TRBV30 to TRBJ2-4; 9 nucleotides match TRBD2. The V gene's germline CDR1 is GTSNPN and CDR2 SVGIG (reference sequence). The CDR3 contains 15 residues. Unmatched junction bases numbered 14, after V lost 3 bases and J lost 11 bases.

A single count supports this clone. CDR3 nucleotide sequence: TGCGCCAGCAGTGAGGGAGCGCTCTACTCCTACGAGCAGTACTTC. This encodes CASSEGALYSYEQYF. The chain is built from TRBV10-2 and TRBJ2-7; D remains unclear. V lost 2 bases and J lost 0, with 11 bases in between. CDR1 is WSHSY and CDR2 is SAAADI in the germline V gene. CDR3 length: 15 amino acids.

The V and J genes are TRBV27 and TRBJ1-2; 8 positions agree with TRBD1. The germline gives CDR1 MNHEY, CDR2 SMNVEV (reference sequence). V was pared by 2 bases and J by 5 bases, with 10 bases of the junction left unmatched. This CDR3 is 16 amino acids long. For the CDR3, the DNA is TGTGCCAGCAGTTTAGAGCCTAGGACAGGGACTTATGGCTACACCTTC. Protein sequence: CASSLEPRTGTYGYTF.

This chain joins TRBV6-5 and TRBJ1-5; TRBD1 agrees at 9 bases. Germline CDR1 reads MNHEY; CDR2 reads SVGAGI. V was pared by 8 bases and J by 7 bases, with 3 bases of the junction left unmatched. This CDR3 is 12 amino acids long. In DNA form, the CDR3 reads TGTGCCAGCGGGACAGGGCGCCAGCCCCAGCATTTT. As protein: CASGTGRQPQHF.

V is TRBV18 and J is TRBJ2-5, with TRBD2 matching 10 bases. The junction had 5 bases not matched to a gene; V was cut back by 0 bases and J by 4 bases. The CDR3 is made up of 16 amino acids. Per germline, CDR1 KGHSH and CDR2 LQKENI. The CDR3 loop is CASSPPSSGGIETQYF. In DNA form, the CDR3 reads TGTGCCAGCTCACCACCGAGTAGCGGGGGGATAGAGACCCAGTACTTC.

The chain has TRBV5-1 and TRBJ2-3; no reliable D call. V was trimmed by 5 bases and J by 5 bases, leaving 15 bases between them. There are 14 residues in the CDR3. Germline V CDR1 and CDR2: SGHRS, YFSETQ. This CDR3 is CASRERPAGDTQYF. DNA of the CDR3: TGCGCCAGCAGGGAGAGGCCCGCTGGAGATACGCAGTATTTT.

The chain links TRBV11-2 to TRBJ2-3; 8 positions match TRBD1. The length of the CDR3 is 16 residues. Per the germline V gene, CDR1 is SGHAT and CDR2 is FQNNGV. V dropped 1 base and J dropped 4; count of bases not matched to a gene: 7. CDR3 amino acids: CASSLGGQGAADTQYF. In DNA form, the CDR3 reads TGTGCCAGCAGCTTAGGAGGTCAGGGGGCGGCAGATACGCAGTATTTT. Combining the CDR3 with reference TRBV11-2 and TRBJ2-3 gives the whole variable domain EAGVAQSPRYKIIEKRQSVAFWCNPISGHATLYWYQQILGQGPKLLIQFQNNGVVDDSQLPKDRFSAERLKGVDSTLKIQPAKLEDSAVYLCASSLGGQGAADTQYFGPGTRLTVL.

The rearrangement joins TRBV11-3 to TRBJ2-1; TRBD1 matches at 8 bases. Germline values: CDR1 SGHNT, CDR2 YENEEA. The CDR3 consists of 15 residues. Trimming at V came to 4 bases and at J to 3 bases, leaving 5 bases not matched to a gene. DNA for the CDR3: TGTGCCAGCAGCTCGGGACAGGTAGGCTACAATGAGCAGTTCTTC. This gives the protein CASSSGQVGYNEQFF.

V usage is TRBV3-1 (or the pseudogene TRBV3-2) and J usage is TRBJ1-1, with D possibly TRBD1 on 6 matching bases. The CDR3 spans 13 residues. V was trimmed by 6 bases and J by 4 bases, leaving 12 bases between them. Germline lookup yields CDR1 LGHDT and CDR2 YNNKEL (reference sequence). The CDR3 loop is CASSQPQGTEAFF. The CDR3 nucleotides are TGTGCCAGCAGTCAACCACAGGGCACTGAAGCTTTCTTT.

This chain connects TRBV9 to TRBJ2-1; 8 nucleotides agree with TRBD2. Germline values: CDR1 SGDLS, CDR2 YYNGEE. CDR3 length: 13 residues. V gave up 3 bases and J gave up 8 bases; unmatched junction bases: 4. CDR3 in DNA: TGTGCCAGCAGCGCGGGGGGGGCATATGAGCAGTTCTTC. It codes for CASSAGGAYEQFF.

This clone was counted between two and nine times. The chain employs TRBV2 and TRBJ1-2; 9 bases map to TRBD1. CDR1 is SNHLY, CDR2 FYNNEI, per germline. CDR3 length: 14 residues. The trim removed 7 bases at V and 5 bases at J, leaving 8 bases unmatched. For the CDR3, the DNA is TGTGCCAGCAAAGGGACAGGGACCCCATATGGCTACACCTTC. Translated, it gives CASKGTGTPYGYTF.

This chain connects TRBV6-1 to TRBJ1-1; D gene ambiguous. The V and J ends lost 2 bases and 7 bases respectively, with 8 bases between them. The CDR3 covers 12 residues. Germline V gives CDR1 MNHNS, CDR2 SASEGT. In nucleotides, the CDR3 is TGTGCCAGCAGTGAAAGAGGGAATGAAGCTTTCTTT. It encodes CASSERGNEAFF.

V is TRBV9 and J is TRBJ1-1; D is perhaps TRBD1 (5 bases). V was shortened by 4 bases and J by 2 bases, with 12 bases between the two germline ends. The length of the CDR3 is 14 residues. Germline values: CDR1 SGDLS, CDR2 YYNGEE. DNA for the CDR3: TGTGCCAGCAGCCCCCTCGGACAAAACACTGAAGCTTTCTTT. Its protein product is CASSPLGQNTEAFF.

The chain combines TRBV15 with TRBJ1-5; tentatively, D is TRBD1 (5 bases). CDR1 and CDR2 from the germline V gene are LNHNV and YYDKDF (reference sequence). V lost 5 bases to trimming and J lost 1 base, with 12 bases between them. The CDR3 has 15 amino acids. In DNA form, the CDR3 reads TGTGCCACCAGCGGCTTGGGGGGGAGCAATCAGCCCCAGCATTTT. Amino acids: CATSGLGGSNQPQHF.

This chain uses TRBV29-1 with TRBJ1-4; D is perhaps TRBD1 (5 bases). CDR3 length: 13 amino acids. Germline CDR1 and CDR2: SQVTM and ANQGSEA. Trimming removed 3 bases from V and 6 bases from J, with 11 bases in between. CDR3 nucleotide sequence: TGCAGCGTTGAGGAAGGGGTGGATGAAAAACTGTTTTTT. Protein sequence: CSVEEGVDEKLFF.

The chain joins TRBV5-1 to TRBJ2-3, with D uncertain. V was trimmed by 7 bases and J by 1 base, leaving 7 bases between them. CDR1 and CDR2 from the germline V gene are SGHRS and YFSETQ. The CDR3 length is 12 residues. The CDR3 loop is CASATGTDTQYF. The CDR3 DNA is TGCGCCAGCGCCACGGGCACAGATACGCAGTATTTT.

This clone was recorded once. The V gene is TRBV19, the J gene TRBJ2-3; TRBD2 aligns across 14 bases. This CDR3 spans 16 amino acids. Germline V lookup: CDR1 LNHDA, CDR2 SQIVND (reference sequence). Unmatched junction bases numbered 9, after V lost 7 bases and J lost 6 bases. The CDR3 bases are TGTGCCAGTACGTCGTGGACTAGCGGGAGGAAGGATACGCAGTATTTT. Protein sequence: CASTSWTSGRKDTQYF.

As DNA, the CDR3 is TGTGCCAGTGGGACAGTCTCCTCTGGGGCCAACGTCCTGACTTTC. Protein: CASGTVSSGANVLTF. The rearrangement joins TRBV19 to TRBJ2-6, with 7 bases fitting TRBD1. The CDR3 contains 15 residues. CDR1 and CDR2 (germline): LNHDA, SQIVND (reference sequence). The V segment lost 8 bases and the J segment 0 bases; nucleotides outside the gene matches: 4.

The rearrangement links TRBV6-4 to TRBJ1-2, with 8 bases identical to TRBD1. The V gene's germline CDR1 is MRHNA and CDR2 SNTAGT. The CDR3 runs 14 residues. V shed 5 bases, J shed 4 bases, and the junction held 6 bases outside the gene matches. The CDR3 sequence: CASSPGQDPYGYTF. The CDR3 region has the DNA TGTGCCAGCAGTCCGGGACAGGATCCCTATGGCTACACCTTC.

This clone was observed once. The chain has TRBV6-5 and TRBJ2-7; D is possibly TRBD1 (6 bases). CDR1 is MNHEY, CDR2 SVGAGI, per germline. Trimming removed 7 bases at V and 5 bases at J, with 12 bases between. The CDR3 spans 12 residues. CDR3: CASTWGPNEQYF. CDR3 nucleotide sequence: TGTGCCAGCACTTGGGGGCCAAACGAGCAGTACTTC.

The chain combines TRBV19 with TRBJ1-2; D unclear. CDR1 and CDR2 from the germline V gene are LNHDA and SQIVND (reference sequence). With 5 bases removed from V and 6 bases from J, the gap between germline ends came to 13 bases. This CDR3 region has 13 residues. CDR3 loop: CASSWSSLDGYTF. CDR3 bases: TGTGCCAGTAGTTGGAGCAGTTTGGATGGCTACACCTTC.

This chain uses TRBV2 with TRBJ1-5; maybe TRBD1 (5 bases). The CDR3 spans 15 residues. V gave up 6 bases and J gave up 3 bases, with 15 bases separating them. Germline CDR1 and CDR2: SNHLY and FYNNEI. The CDR3 loop is CASSEARQNNQPQHF. CDR3 bases: TGTGCCAGCAGCGAGGCCCGACAGAACAATCAGCCCCAGCATTTT.

The chain couples TRBV30 to TRBJ2-5, with no clear D. Trimming stripped 2 bases from V and 1 base from J, with 14 bases between. Germline CDR1 and CDR2: GTSNPN and SVGIG (reference sequence). The CDR3 consists of 15 residues. The CDR3 sequence: CAWSSVSKVQETQYF. In DNA, the CDR3 is TGTGCCTGGAGTAGTGTTAGTAAAGTCCAAGAGACCCAGTACTTC.

V is TRBV3-1 (or the pseudogene TRBV3-2) and J is TRBJ2-7; TRBD2 matches at 10 bases. The CDR3 has 17 amino acids. J gave up 2 bases and V 1 base, and 8 bases lay outside the gene matches. CDR1 and CDR2 (germline): LGHDT, YNNKEL (reference sequence). Here the CDR3 DNA reads TGTGCCAGCAGCCAAGCCACTCTAGCGGGAGAGCCCTACGAGCAGTACTTC. As protein: CASSQATLAGEPYEQYF.

CDR3 bases: TGTGCCAGCAGCCCCCCCTTGGGGCCGTACTCCTACGAGCAGTACTTC. It yields the protein CASSPPLGPYSYEQYF. The chain recombines TRBV28 with TRBJ2-7; TRBD1 might be the D (5 bases). CDR3 length: 16 amino acids. V was trimmed by 6 bases and J by 0 bases, leaving 18 bases between them. Germline V gene data show CDR1 as MDHEN and CDR2 as SYDVKM.